Presented here are 10 T cell receptor beta chains from one specimen sequenced in a study of blood T cells in healthy people across ages. Next came a second PCR, run for about 7 to 12 cycles, which used a sample-barcoded 5' primer along with a J-beta primer mix. Via MiXCR, TCRdb re-called the 5' RACE reads, giving one row per CDR3 protein. Of around 800,000 distinct CDR3 sequences in the sample, around 24% were seen once. Separately, the same data were catalogued under a study of T cells of mothers and their children.

Sequenced material: blood. The receptors were gathered from a boy younger than 18 in good health.

This clonotype was detected a few times. This chain links TRBV7-3 with TRBJ2-5; perhaps TRBD2 as D (6 bases). The J call may be incorrect, as the DNA end agrees better with TRBJ2-1. The CDR3 loop spans 15 amino acids. CDR1 and CDR2 from the germline V gene are SGHTA and FQGTGA. CDR3 sequence: CASSLDGGAYNEQFF. DNA for the CDR3: TGTGCCAGCAGCTTAGACGGCGGGGCTTACAATGAGCAGTTCTTC.

A few counts support this clonotype. The chain recombines TRBV6-2 or TRBV6-3 with TRBJ2-5; D is ambiguous. This CDR3 has 14 amino acids. Between the trimmed V and J ends, which lost 6 bases and 2 bases, there was a span of 13 bases. Germline assignment: CDR1 MNHEY and CDR2 SVGEGT. The CDR3 nucleotides read TGTGCCAGCAGGGCTAGAGTTGGGCAAGAGACCCAGTACTTC. This codes for CASRARVGQETQYF.

CDR3 amino acids: CASSIRAPTNEKLFF. As DNA, the CDR3 is TGTGCCAGCAGCATCCGCGCCCCAACTAATGAAAAACTGTTTTTT. The chain links TRBV27 to TRBJ1-4; D remains unclear. The V end was cut by 6 bases, the J end by 0 bases, with 11 bases between. Germline V gene sequence: CDR1 MNHEY, CDR2 SMNVEV (reference sequence). The CDR3 consists of 15 residues.

The J gene is TRBJ1-1, the V gene TRBV11-2; D is undetermined. The germline gives CDR1 SGHAT, CDR2 FQNNGV. This CDR3 is built from 21 residues. Between the trimmed V and J ends, which lost 4 bases and 6 bases, there was a span of 36 bases. The CDR3 DNA follows: TGTGCCAGCAGCTCCCCTACCTTCAACCGGGAAGTCCCCCCACGGCCCGCTGAAGCTTTCTTT. Its protein product is CASSSPTFNREVPPRPAEAFF.

This clonotype occurred a few times. The gene calls are TRBV7-2 and TRBJ2-4; D may match TRBD1 or TRBD2 (6 bases each). There are 13 residues in the CDR3. CDR1 is SGHTA and CDR2 is FQGNSA in the germline V gene. Trimming took 0 bases from V and 15 from J, leaving 15 bases between them. DNA of the CDR3: TGTGCCAGCAGCTTAGCCACAGGGAGGTTTCCGTACTTC. This encodes CASSLATGRFPYF. The full variable domain, rest sourced from reference TRBV7-2 and TRBJ2-4, is GAGVSQSPSNKVTEKGKDVELRCDPISGHTALYWYRQSLGQGLEFLIYFQGNSAPDKSGLPSDRFSAERTGGSVSTLTIQRTQQEDSAVYLCASSLATGRFPYFGAGTRLSVL.

The chain combines TRBV7-2 with TRBJ2-5; D unresolved. The germline V and J ends were trimmed by 3 bases and 4 bases, with 12 bases remaining between them. The CDR3 contains 14 residues. Germline CDR1 is SGHTA and CDR2 is FQGNSA. CDR3 amino acids: CASSFFLQGETQYF. CDR3 DNA: TGTGCCAGCAGCTTTTTCTTACAAGGAGAGACCCAGTACTTC.

As DNA, the CDR3 is TGCAGTGCATTCGGGGGACTAGCGGGGGGCTCCTACGAGCAGTACTTC. This gives the protein CSAFGGLAGGSYEQYF. The rearrangement links TRBV20-1 to TRBJ2-7; 15 positions match TRBD2. With V trimmed by 6 bases and J by 0 bases, 6 bases remained unmatched. Germline CDR1 is DFQATT and CDR2 is SNEGSKA (reference sequence). The CDR3 has 16 amino acids.

This clonotype turned up a few times. V and J are TRBV27 and TRBJ2-3; no clear D. With 5 bases removed from V and 5 bases from J, the gap between germline ends came to 14 bases. The CDR3 totals 14 residues. CDR1 MNHEY and CDR2 SMNVEV come from the germline V gene (reference sequence). The CDR3 nucleotides read TGTGCCAGCAGTGAGTTAGGAGCTCGAGATACGCAGTATTTT. This sequence encodes CASSELGARDTQYF.

The V and J genes are TRBV28 and TRBJ2-7, with 10 bases lining up with TRBD2. The CDR3 is 14 residues long. Germline loops: CDR1 MDHEN, CDR2 SYDVKM. V lost 5 bases to trimming and J lost 4 bases; unmatched junction nucleotides: 5. The DNA for the CDR3 is TGTGCCAGCAGTCAAGCGGGACTAGCGTACGAGCAGTACTTC. It translates to CASSQAGLAYEQYF.

J is TRBJ1-2 and V is TRBV4-1, with D perhaps matching TRBD1 (5 bases). V was shortened by 4 bases and J by 4 bases, with 22 bases between the two germline ends. This CDR3 has 17 residues. Germline V gives CDR1 MGHRA, CDR2 YSYEKL. CDR3 in DNA: TGCGCCAGCAGCCTACAGCCGCCGGGACGGAATATCTATGGCTACACCTTC. Amino acids: CASSLQPPGRNIYGYTF.